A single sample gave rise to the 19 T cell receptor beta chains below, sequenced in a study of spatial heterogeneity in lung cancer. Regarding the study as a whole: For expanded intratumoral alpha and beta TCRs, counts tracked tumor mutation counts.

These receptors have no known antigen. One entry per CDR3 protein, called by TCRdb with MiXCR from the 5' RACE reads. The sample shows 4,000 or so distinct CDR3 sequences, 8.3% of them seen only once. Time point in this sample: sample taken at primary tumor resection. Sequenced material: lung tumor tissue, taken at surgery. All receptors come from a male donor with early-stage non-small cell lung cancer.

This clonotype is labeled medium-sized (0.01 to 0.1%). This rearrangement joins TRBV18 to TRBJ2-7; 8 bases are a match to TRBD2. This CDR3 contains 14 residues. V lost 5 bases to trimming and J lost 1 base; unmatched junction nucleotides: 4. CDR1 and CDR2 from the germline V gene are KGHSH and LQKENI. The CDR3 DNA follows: TGTGCCAGCTCATCGGGACTAGATTCCTACGAGCAGTACTTC. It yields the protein CASSSGLDSYEQYF.

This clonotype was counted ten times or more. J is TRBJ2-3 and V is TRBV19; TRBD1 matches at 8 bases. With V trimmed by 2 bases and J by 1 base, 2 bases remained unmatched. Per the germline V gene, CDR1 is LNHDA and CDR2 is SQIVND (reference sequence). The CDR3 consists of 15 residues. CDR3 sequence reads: CASSIQGAGTDTQYF. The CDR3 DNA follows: TGTGCCAGTAGTATACAGGGGGCTGGCACAGATACGCAGTATTTT.

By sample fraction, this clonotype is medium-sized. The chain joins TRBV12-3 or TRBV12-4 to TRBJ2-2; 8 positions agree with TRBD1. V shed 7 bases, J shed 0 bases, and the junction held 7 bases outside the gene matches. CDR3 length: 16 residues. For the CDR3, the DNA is TGTGCCAGCACCCTCGTGACAGGGGCGAACACCGGGGAGCTGTTTTTT. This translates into CASTLVTGANTGELFF.

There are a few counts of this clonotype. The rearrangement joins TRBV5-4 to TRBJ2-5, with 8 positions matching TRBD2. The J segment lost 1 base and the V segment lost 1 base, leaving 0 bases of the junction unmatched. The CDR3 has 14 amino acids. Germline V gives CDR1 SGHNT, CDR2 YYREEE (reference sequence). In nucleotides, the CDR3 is TGTGCCAGCAGCTTGAGCGGGAGCCAAGAGACCCAGTACTTC. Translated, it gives CASSLSGSQETQYF.

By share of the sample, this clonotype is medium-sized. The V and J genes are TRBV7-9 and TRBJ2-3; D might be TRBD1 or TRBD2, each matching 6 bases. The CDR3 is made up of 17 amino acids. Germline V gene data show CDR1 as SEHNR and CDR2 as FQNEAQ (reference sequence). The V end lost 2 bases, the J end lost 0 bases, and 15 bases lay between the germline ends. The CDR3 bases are TGTGCCAGCAGCTTATATGGAGGGGGGCCAAGCACAGATACGCAGTATTTT. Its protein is CASSLYGGGPSTDTQYF.

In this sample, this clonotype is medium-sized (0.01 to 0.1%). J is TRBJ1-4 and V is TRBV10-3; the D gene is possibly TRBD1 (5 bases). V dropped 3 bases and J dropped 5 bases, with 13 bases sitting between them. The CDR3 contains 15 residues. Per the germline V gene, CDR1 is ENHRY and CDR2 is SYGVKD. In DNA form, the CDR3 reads TGTGCCATCAGTGACAGCGAGGGGAACAATGAAAAACTGTTTTTT. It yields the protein CAISDSEGNNEKLFF.

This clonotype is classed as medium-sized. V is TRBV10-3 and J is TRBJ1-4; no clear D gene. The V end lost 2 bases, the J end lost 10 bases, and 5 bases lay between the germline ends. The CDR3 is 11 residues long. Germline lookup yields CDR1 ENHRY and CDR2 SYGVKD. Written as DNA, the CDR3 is TGTGCCATCAGTGAGGGTGGAAAACTGTTTTTT. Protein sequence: CAISEGGKLFF.

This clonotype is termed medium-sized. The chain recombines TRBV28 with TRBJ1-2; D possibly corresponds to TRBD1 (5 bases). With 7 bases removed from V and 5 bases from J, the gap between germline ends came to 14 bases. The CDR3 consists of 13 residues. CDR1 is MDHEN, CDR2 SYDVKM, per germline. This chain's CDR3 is CASTTGRGYGYTF. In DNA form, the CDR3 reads TGTGCCAGCACCACAGGTCGGGGATATGGCTACACCTTC.

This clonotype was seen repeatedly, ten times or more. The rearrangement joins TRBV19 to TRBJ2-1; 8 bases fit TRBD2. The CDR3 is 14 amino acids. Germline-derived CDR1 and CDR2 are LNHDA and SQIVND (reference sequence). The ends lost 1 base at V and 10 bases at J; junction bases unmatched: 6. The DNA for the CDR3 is TGTGCCAGTAGTATAGCGGGGGGGATTAAGGAGCAGTTCTTC. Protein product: CASSIAGGIKEQFF. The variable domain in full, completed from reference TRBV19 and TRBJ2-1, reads DGGITQSPKYLFRKEGQNVTLSCEQNLNHDAMYWYRQDPGQGLRLIYYSQIVNDFQKGDIAEGYSVSREKKESFPLTVTSAQKNPTAFYLCASSIAGGIKEQFFGPGTRLTVL.

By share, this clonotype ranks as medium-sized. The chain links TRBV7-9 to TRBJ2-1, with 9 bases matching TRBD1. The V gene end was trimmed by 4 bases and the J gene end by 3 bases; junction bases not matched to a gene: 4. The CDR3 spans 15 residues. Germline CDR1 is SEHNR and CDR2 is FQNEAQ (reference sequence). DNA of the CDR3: TGTGCCAGCAGCTCCCGGGACAGGGTCTACAATGAGCAGTTCTTC. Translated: CASSSRDRVYNEQFF.

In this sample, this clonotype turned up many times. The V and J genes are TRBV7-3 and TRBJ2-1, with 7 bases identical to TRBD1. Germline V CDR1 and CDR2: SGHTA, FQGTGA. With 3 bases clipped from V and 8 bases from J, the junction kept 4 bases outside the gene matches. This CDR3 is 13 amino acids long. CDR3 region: CASSLTGKDEQFF. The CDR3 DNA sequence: TGTGCCAGCAGCTTGACAGGGAAGGATGAGCAGTTCTTC. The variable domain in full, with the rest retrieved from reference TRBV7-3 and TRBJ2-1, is GAGVSQTPSNKVTEKGKYVELRCDPISGHTALYWYRQSLGQGPEFLIYFQGTGAADDSGLPNDRFFAVRPEGSVSTLKIQRTERGDSAVYLCASSLTGKDEQFFGPGTRLTVL.

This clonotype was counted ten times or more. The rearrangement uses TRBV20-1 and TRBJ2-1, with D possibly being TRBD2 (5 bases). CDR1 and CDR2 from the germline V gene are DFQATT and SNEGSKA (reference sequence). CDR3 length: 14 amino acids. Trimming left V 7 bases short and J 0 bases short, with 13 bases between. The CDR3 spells CSVRDMSSYNEQFF. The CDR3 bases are TGCAGTGTACGGGATATGAGCTCCTACAATGAGCAGTTCTTC.

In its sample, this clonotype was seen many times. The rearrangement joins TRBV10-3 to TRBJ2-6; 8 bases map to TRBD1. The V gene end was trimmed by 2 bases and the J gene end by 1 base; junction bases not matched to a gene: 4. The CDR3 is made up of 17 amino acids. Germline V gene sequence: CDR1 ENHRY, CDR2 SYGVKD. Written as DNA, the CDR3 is TGTGCCATCAGTGAGGGACAGGGAGGATCTGGGGCCAACGTCCTGACTTTC. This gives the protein CAISEGQGGSGANVLTF.

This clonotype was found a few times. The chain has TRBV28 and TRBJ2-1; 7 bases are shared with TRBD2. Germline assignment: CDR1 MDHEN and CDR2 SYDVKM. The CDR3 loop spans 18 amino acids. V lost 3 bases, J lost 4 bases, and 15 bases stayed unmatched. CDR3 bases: TGTGCCAGCAGTTTCCTACACCCGGGGAGGGCGGGGTACAATGAGCAGTTCTTC. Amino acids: CASSFLHPGRAGYNEQFF.

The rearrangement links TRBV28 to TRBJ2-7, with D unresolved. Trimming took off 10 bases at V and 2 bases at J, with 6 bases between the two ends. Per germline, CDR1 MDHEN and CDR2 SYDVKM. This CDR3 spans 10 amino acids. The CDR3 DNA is TGTGCCACCCGGGCCTACGAGCAGTACTTC. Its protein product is CATRAYEQYF.

This CDR3 is CASSQEGGGGYTF. The CDR3 DNA reads TGTGCCAGCAGCCAAGAAGGGGGTGGTGGCTACACCTTC. The chain joins TRBV4-2 to TRBJ1-2; D might be TRBD1 (6 bases). Germline V gene data show CDR1 as LGHNA and CDR2 as YNFKEQ. The ends were cut back, 0 bases at V and 7 bases at J, with 9 bases in the middle. The CDR3 spans 13 residues.

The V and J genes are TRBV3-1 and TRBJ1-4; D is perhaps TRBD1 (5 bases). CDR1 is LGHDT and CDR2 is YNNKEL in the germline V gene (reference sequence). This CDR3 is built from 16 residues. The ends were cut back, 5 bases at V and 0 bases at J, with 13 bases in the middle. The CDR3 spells CASSVWDGTTNEKLFF. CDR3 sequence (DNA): TGTGCCAGCAGCGTCTGGGACGGAACAACTAATGAAAAACTGTTTTTT.

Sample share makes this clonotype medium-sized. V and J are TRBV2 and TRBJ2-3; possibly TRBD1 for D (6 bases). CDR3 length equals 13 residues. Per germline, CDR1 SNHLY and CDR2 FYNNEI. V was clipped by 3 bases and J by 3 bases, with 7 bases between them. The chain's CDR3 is CASSDRGTDTQYF. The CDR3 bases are TGTGCCAGCAGTGACAGGGGAACAGATACGCAGTATTTT.

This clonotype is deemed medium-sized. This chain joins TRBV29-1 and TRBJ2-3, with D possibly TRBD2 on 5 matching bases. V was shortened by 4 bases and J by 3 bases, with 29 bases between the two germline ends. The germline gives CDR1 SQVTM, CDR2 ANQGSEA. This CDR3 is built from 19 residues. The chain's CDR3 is CSVGLGLVGVILNTDTQYF. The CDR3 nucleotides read TGCAGCGTTGGCCTTGGTTTAGTGGGAGTGATACTTAATACAGATACGCAGTATTTT.